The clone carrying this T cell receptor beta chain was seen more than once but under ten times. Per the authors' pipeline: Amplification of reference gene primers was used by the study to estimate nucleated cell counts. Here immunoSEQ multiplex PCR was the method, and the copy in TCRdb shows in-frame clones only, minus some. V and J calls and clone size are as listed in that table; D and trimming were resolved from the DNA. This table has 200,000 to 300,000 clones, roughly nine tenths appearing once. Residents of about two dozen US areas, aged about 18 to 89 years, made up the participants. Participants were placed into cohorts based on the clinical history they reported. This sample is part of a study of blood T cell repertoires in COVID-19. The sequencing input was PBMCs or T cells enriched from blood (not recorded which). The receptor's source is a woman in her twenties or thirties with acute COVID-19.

In DNA form, the CDR3 reads TGTGCCAGCAGCTTTGGGACAGGGCGCCCGAACACTGAAGCTTTCTTT. Protein: CASSFGTGRPNTEAFF. The gene calls are TRBV5-5 and TRBJ1-1; 9 bases map to TRBD1. The trim removed 2 bases at V and 1 base at J, leaving 6 bases unmatched. The germline CDR1 and CDR2 sequences are SGHKS and YYEKEE (reference sequence). This CDR3 contains 16 residues.